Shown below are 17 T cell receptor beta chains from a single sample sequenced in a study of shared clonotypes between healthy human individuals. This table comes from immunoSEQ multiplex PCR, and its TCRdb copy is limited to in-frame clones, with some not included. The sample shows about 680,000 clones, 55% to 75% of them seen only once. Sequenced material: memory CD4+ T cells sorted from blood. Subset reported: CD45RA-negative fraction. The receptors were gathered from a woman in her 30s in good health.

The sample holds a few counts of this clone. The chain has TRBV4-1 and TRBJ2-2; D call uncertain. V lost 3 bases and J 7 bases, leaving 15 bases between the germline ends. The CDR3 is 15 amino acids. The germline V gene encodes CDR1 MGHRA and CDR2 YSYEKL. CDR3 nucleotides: TGCGCCAGCAGCCACTATGGGTACGATGGCGGGGAGCTGTTTTTT. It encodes CASSHYGYDGGELFF.

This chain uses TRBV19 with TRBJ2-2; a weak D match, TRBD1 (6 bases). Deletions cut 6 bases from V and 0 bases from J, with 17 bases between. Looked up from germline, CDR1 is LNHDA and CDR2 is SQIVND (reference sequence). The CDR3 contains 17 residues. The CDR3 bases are TGTGCCAGTAGCTTAGGGATCCGGGACACGAACACCGGGGAGCTGTTTTTT. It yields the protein CASSLGIRDTNTGELFF. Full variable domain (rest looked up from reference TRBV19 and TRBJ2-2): DGGITQSPKYLFRKEGQNVTLSCEQNLNHDAMYWYRQDPGQGLRLIYYSQIVNDFQKGDIAEGYSVSREKKESFPLTVTSAQKNPTAFYLCASSLGIRDTNTGELFFGEGSRLTVL.

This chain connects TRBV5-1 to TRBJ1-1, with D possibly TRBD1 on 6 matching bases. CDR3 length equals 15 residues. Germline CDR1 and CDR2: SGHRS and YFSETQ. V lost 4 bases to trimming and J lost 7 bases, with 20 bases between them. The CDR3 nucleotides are TGCGCCAGCAGCCCCACGCAGGGGACCTTTGTTGAAGCTTTCTTT. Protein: CASSPTQGTFVEAFF.

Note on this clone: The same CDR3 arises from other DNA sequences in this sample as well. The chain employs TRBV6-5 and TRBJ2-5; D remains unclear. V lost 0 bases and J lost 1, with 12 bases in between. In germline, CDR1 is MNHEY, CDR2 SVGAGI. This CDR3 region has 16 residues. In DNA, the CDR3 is TGTGCCAGCAGTTACTCGCGCGGCCCCTCCCAAGAGACCCAGTACTTC. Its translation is CASSYSRGPSQETQYF.

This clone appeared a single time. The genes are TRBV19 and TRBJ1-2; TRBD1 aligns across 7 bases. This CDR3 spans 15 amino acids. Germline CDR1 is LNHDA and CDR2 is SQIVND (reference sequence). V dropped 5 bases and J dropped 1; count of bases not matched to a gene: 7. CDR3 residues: CASSSPGQLNYGYTF. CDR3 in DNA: TGTGCCAGTAGTTCTCCGGGACAGCTTAACTATGGCTACACCTTC.

The CDR3 DNA is TGTGCCAGCAGCTGGACGGATGTGAACACCGGGGAGCTGTTTTTT. Amino acid sequence: CASSWTDVNTGELFF. The rearrangement links TRBV7-6 to TRBJ2-2; no definite D call. CDR3 length: 15 residues. CDR1 and CDR2 from the germline V gene are SGHVS and FNYEAQ. The ends were cut back, 4 bases at V and 1 base at J, with 10 bases in the middle.

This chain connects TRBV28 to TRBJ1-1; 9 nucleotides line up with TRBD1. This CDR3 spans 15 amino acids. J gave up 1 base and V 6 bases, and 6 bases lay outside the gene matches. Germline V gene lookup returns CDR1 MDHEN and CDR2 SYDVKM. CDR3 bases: TGTGCCAGCAGACGGGACAGGGCGACGAACACTGAAGCTTTCTTT. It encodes CASRRDRATNTEAFF.

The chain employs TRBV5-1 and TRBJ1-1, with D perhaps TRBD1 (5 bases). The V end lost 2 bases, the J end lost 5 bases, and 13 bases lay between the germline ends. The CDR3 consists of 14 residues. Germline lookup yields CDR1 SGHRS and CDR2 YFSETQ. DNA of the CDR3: TGCGCCAGCAGCTTCGGACAAGAGGGTACTGAAGCTTTCTTT. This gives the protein CASSFGQEGTEAFF.

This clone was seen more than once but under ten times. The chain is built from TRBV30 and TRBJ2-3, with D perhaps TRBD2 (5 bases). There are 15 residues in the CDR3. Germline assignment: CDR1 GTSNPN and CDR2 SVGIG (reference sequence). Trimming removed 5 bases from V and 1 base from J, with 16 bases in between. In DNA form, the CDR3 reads TGTGCCTGGGGCCTTGACTATTTCCGCACAGATACGCAGTATTTT. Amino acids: CAWGLDYFRTDTQYF.

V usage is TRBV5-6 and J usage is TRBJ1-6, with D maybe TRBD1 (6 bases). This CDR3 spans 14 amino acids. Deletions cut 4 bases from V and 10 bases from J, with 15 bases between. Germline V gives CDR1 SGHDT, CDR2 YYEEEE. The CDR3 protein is CASSKVQGGSPLHF. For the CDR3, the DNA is TGTGCCAGCAGCAAGGTACAGGGAGGATCACCCCTCCACTTT.

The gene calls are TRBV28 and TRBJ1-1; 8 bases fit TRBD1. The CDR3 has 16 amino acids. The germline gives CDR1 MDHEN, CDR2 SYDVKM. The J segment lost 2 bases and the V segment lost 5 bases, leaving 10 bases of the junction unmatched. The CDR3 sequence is CASSLKGQGDNTEAFF. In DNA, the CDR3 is TGTGCCAGCAGTCTAAAAGGACAGGGTGATAACACTGAAGCTTTCTTT.

In DNA form, the CDR3 reads TGCGCCAGCAGCTTGGAGGGACAGGGAGACGAGCAGTACTTC. Translated: CASSLEGQGDEQYF. The V gene is TRBV5-1, the J gene TRBJ2-7; the match to TRBD1 covers 9 bases. Trimming at V came to 0 bases and at J to 5 bases, leaving 3 bases not matched to a gene. This CDR3 region has 14 residues. The germline gives CDR1 SGHRS, CDR2 YFSETQ.

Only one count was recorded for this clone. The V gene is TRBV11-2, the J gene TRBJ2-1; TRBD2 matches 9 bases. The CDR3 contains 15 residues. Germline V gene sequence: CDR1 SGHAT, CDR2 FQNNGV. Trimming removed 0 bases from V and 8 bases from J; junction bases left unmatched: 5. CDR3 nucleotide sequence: TGTGCCAGCAGCTTAGACTGGCGGGAGGGCCATGAGCAGTTCTTC. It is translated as CASSLDWREGHEQFF.

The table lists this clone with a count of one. The CDR3 reads CASSLTVMTGELFF. The CDR3 DNA reads as TGTGCCAGCAGCTTGACAGTTATGACCGGGGAGCTGTTTTTT. This chain joins TRBV2 and TRBJ2-2; tentative D call: TRBD1 (5 bases). This CDR3 contains 14 residues. Trimming left V 6 bases short and J 5 bases short, with 13 bases between. CDR1 and CDR2 from the germline V gene are SNHLY and FYNNEI.

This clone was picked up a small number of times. The CDR3 sequence: CASSLSTGPQHF. In nucleotides, the CDR3 is TGTGCCAGCAGCCTAAGTACCGGGCCCCAGCATTTT. V is TRBV4-2 and J is TRBJ1-5, with D hard to call. The V gene lost 4 bases and the J gene lost 9 bases, with 10 bases spanning the gap. The CDR3 sequence is 12 residues long. Germline lookup yields CDR1 LGHNA and CDR2 YNFKEQ.

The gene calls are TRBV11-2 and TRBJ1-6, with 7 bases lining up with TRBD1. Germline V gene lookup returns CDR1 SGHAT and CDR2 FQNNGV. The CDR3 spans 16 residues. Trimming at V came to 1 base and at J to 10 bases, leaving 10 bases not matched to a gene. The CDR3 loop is CASSLAQGDFYSPLHF. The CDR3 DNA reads TGTGCCAGCAGCTTAGCCCAGGGGGACTTTTACTCACCCCTCCACTTT.

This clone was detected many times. The CDR3 spells CASSLRGSTYEQYF. The CDR3 coding sequence is TGCGCCAGCAGCTTGCGGGGGAGCACCTACGAGCAGTACTTC. The chain links TRBV5-1 to TRBJ2-7; possibly TRBD2 for D (6 bases). This CDR3 has 14 amino acids. V was trimmed by 1 base and J by 2 bases, leaving 10 bases between them. Looked up from germline, CDR1 is SGHRS and CDR2 is YFSETQ.